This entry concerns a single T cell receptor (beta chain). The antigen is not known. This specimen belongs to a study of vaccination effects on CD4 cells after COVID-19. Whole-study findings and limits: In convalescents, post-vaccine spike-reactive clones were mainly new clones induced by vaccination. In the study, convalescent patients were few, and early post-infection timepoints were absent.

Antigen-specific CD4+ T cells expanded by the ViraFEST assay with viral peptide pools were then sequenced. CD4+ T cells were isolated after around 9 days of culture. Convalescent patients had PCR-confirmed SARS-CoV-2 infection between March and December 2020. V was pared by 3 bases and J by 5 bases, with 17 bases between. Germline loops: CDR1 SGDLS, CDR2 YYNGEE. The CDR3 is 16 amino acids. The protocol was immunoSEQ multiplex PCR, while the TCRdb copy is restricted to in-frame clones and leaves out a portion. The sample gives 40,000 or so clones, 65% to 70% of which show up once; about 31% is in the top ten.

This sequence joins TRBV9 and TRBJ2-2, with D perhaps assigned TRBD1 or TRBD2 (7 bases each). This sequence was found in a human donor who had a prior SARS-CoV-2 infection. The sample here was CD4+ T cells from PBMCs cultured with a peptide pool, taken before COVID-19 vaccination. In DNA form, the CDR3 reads TGTGCCAGCAGCGGGGAGGGGGACAGTAGGACCGGGGAGCTGTTTTTT. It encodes CASSGEGDSRTGELFF. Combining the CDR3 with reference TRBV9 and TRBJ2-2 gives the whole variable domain DSGVTQTPKHLITATGQRVTLRCSPRSGDLSVYWYQQSLDQGLQFLIQYYNGEERAKGNILERFSAQQFPDLHSELNLSSLELGDSALYFCASSGEGDSRTGELFFGEGSRLTVL.